Shown below are 29 T cell receptor beta chains from a single sample sequenced in a study of cytomegalovirus exposure and HLA in healthy donors. Amplification used 60 Vbeta primers and 13 Jbeta primers. The table came from immunoSEQ multiplex PCR; TCRdb's copy has only in-frame clones and leaves some out. The sample records 90,000 to 130,000 clones, around four fifths being singletons. The source material was PBMCs. All receptors come from a man between 25 and 39 years old in good health and CMV-seropositive.

This chain joins TRBV6-5 and TRBJ2-5, with D possibly matching TRBD2 (5 bases). The V end lost 10 bases, the J end lost 5 bases, and 23 bases lay between the germline ends. Germline V gene lookup returns CDR1 MNHEY and CDR2 SVGAGI. This CDR3 comprises 15 residues. This chain's CDR3 is CATPDRGYGWETQYF. CDR3 in DNA: TGTGCCACCCCCGATCGGGGTTACGGATGGGAGACCCAGTACTTC.

Notes on this clone: The sample holds other DNA sequences that translate to the same CDR3. The V and J genes are TRBV5-4 and TRBJ2-7; D unresolved. The germline CDR1 and CDR2 sequences are SGHNT and YYREEE (reference sequence). V lost 0 bases and J lost 1, with 5 bases in between. This CDR3 has 13 amino acids. The CDR3 protein is CASSLGSSYEQYF. In nucleotides, the CDR3 is TGTGCCAGCAGCTTGGGCAGTTCCTACGAGCAGTACTTC.

This chain links TRBV6-6 with TRBJ2-3; 12 bases agree with TRBD2. V gave up 3 bases and J gave up 6 bases; unmatched junction bases: 4. The germline V gene encodes CDR1 MNHNY and CDR2 SVGAGI (reference sequence). The CDR3 is made up of 15 amino acids. The CDR3 protein is CASSYGLAGGDTQYF. The CDR3 bases are TGTGCCAGCAGTTATGGCCTAGCGGGGGGGGATACGCAGTATTTT.

CDR3 nucleotide sequence: TGTGCCAGCAGTTTATCCCTTCCCGGGACAGGGGGGGGGAACACTGAAGCTTTCTTT. Its protein is CASSLSLPGTGGGNTEAFF. The rearrangement joins TRBV28 to TRBJ1-1; 11 positions match TRBD1. The CDR3 totals 19 residues. J lost 1 base, V lost 1 base, and 11 bases had no gene match. The germline gives CDR1 MDHEN, CDR2 SYDVKM.

The chain couples TRBV19 to TRBJ2-7, with 10 bases that match TRBD1. This CDR3 spans 16 amino acids. J gave up 0 bases and V 5 bases, and 7 bases lay outside the gene matches. In germline, CDR1 is LNHDA, CDR2 SQIVND (reference sequence). CDR3 protein: CASSPEGDRGSYEQYF. In nucleotides, the CDR3 is TGTGCCAGTAGTCCGGAAGGGGACAGGGGCTCCTACGAGCAGTACTTC.

CDR3 residues: CASSSGSSGNQPQHF. CDR3 DNA sequence: TGTGCCAGCAGCTCCGGGTCTTCGGGCAATCAGCCCCAGCATTTT. The chain is built from TRBV7-3 and TRBJ1-5; no reliable D call. CDR1 SGHTA and CDR2 FQGTGA come from the germline V gene. This CDR3 spans 15 amino acids. V lost 4 bases to trimming and J lost 2 bases, with 12 bases between them. Full variable domain (rest looked up from reference TRBV7-3 and TRBJ1-5): GAGVSQTPSNKVTEKGKYVELRCDPISGHTALYWYRQSLGQGPEFLIYFQGTGAADDSGLPNDRFFAVRPEGSVSTLKIQRTERGDSAVYLCASSSGSSGNQPQHFGDGTRLSIL.

The gene calls are TRBV9 and TRBJ2-7; TRBD2 matches at 10 bases. This CDR3 comprises 15 residues. In germline, CDR1 is SGDLS, CDR2 YYNGEE. V lost 4 bases and J lost 2; bases outside the gene matches: 6. The CDR3 here is CASSIGTSATYEQYF. The CDR3 DNA sequence: TGTGCCAGCAGCATCGGGACTAGCGCCACCTACGAGCAGTACTTC.

This rearrangement joins TRBV4-2 to TRBJ2-7; 10 nucleotides line up with TRBD2. Trimming cost V 0 bases and J 4 bases; bases outside gene matches: 3. The CDR3 length is 15 residues. In germline, CDR1 is LGHNA, CDR2 YNFKEQ. CDR3 region: CASSQEISGGYEQYF. CDR3 bases: TGTGCCAGCAGCCAAGAAATTAGCGGGGGGTACGAGCAGTACTTC.

The gene calls are TRBV11-2 and TRBJ2-5, with D possibly being TRBD2 (5 bases). In germline, CDR1 is SGHAT, CDR2 FQNNGV. Trimming left V 1 base short and J 4 bases short, with 13 bases between. CDR3 length: 15 residues. The CDR3, as DNA: TGTGCCAGCAGCTTAGCATTGGGAGCGGCAGAGACCCAGTACTTC. Residues: CASSLALGAAETQYF.

The chain is built from TRBV4-1 and TRBJ2-1; TRBD1 aligns across 9 bases. Germline V gene data show CDR1 as MGHRA and CDR2 as YSYEKL. Germline trimming cut 5 bases from V and 10 bases from J; bases unmatched to any gene: 9. The CDR3 runs 14 residues. CDR3 loop: CASSSGQGLWEQFF. The CDR3 nucleotides are TGCGCCAGCAGCTCGGGACAGGGTCTTTGGGAGCAGTTCTTC.

This chain links TRBV27 with TRBJ2-1, with D unresolved. The V and J ends lost 3 bases and 2 bases respectively, with 8 bases between them. This CDR3 spans 14 amino acids. Per germline, CDR1 MNHEY and CDR2 SMNVEV (reference sequence). CDR3 sequence (DNA): TGTGCCAGCAGTTTGCTACAGACCTACAATGAGCAGTTCTTC. This codes for CASSLLQTYNEQFF.

The chain uses TRBV5-1 and TRBJ2-5; 8 bases match TRBD2. The CDR3 consists of 17 residues. Germline V gene data show CDR1 as SGHRS and CDR2 as YFSETQ. Germline trimming cut 0 bases from V and 4 bases from J; bases unmatched to any gene: 11. CDR3 DNA: TGCGCCAGCAGCTTGGCGGTAGCGGGGCCGGGGAGAGAGACCCAGTACTTC. Translation: CASSLAVAGPGRETQYF.

J is TRBJ1-4 and V is TRBV30, with D hard to call. CDR3 length: 12 amino acids. With 0 bases removed from V and 8 bases from J, the gap between germline ends came to 7 bases. CDR1 and CDR2 (germline): GTSNPN, SVGIG (reference sequence). CDR3 residues: CAWSVNGEKLFF. The CDR3 DNA is TGTGCCTGGAGTGTAAATGGCGAAAAACTGTTTTTT.

The genes are TRBV27 and TRBJ2-7; the match to TRBD1 covers 8 bases. From germline, CDR1 is MNHEY and CDR2 SMNVEV (reference sequence). After removal of 5 bases from V and 3 bases from J, the junction contained 12 bases not matched to a gene. The length of the CDR3 is 16 residues. CDR3 sequence reads: CASSLSVDRGYYEQYF. The CDR3 DNA reads as TGTGCCAGCAGTCTCTCGGTTGACAGGGGTTACTACGAGCAGTACTTC.

This clone has more than one count but fewer than ten. The chain couples TRBV7-6 to TRBJ1-1; 7 bases line up with TRBD1. Per the germline V gene, CDR1 is SGHVS and CDR2 is FNYEAQ. Trimming took 3 bases from V and 0 from J; bases not matched to a gene: 4. The CDR3 has 15 amino acids. The CDR3 coding sequence is TGTGCCAGCAGCTTGGGGACAGCACTGAACACTGAAGCTTTCTTT. Translated: CASSLGTALNTEAFF.

This clone was observed at least ten times. V gene TRBV9 combines with J gene TRBJ2-1, with D hard to call. Germline-derived CDR1 and CDR2 are SGDLS and YYNGEE. The CDR3 length is 14 residues. Trimming took 0 bases from V and 3 from J, leaving 7 bases between them. CDR3 amino acids: CASSVGEVYNEQFF. CDR3 nucleotide sequence: TGTGCCAGCAGCGTAGGTGAGGTCTACAATGAGCAGTTCTTC.

The CDR3 loop is CASNGRGRSSYEQYF. DNA for the CDR3: TGTGCCAGCAACGGCAGGGGTCGGAGCTCCTACGAGCAGTACTTC. The chain is built from TRBV6-1 and TRBJ2-7, with D perhaps matching TRBD1 (6 bases). Germline V gene lookup returns CDR1 MNHNS and CDR2 SASEGT. The CDR3 covers 15 residues. Trimming stripped 7 bases from V and 0 bases from J, with 16 bases between.

The chain links TRBV19 to TRBJ2-7; a weak D match, TRBD1 (5 bases). The CDR3 runs to 13 residues. In germline, CDR1 is LNHDA, CDR2 SQIVND (reference sequence). The germline V and J ends were trimmed by 1 base and 5 bases, with 9 bases remaining between them. In DNA form, the CDR3 reads TGTGCCAGTAGTATAGCCAGGGCCCACGAGCAGTACTTC. Translation gives CASSIARAHEQYF.

This clone was observed a few times. The V call is TRBV10-3, the J call TRBJ2-7; the D is unclear. This CDR3 region has 13 residues. V was trimmed by 6 bases and J by 2 bases, leaving 11 bases between them. CDR1 and CDR2 from the germline V gene are ENHRY and SYGVKD. The CDR3: CAIREQSTYEQYF. The DNA for the CDR3 is TGTGCCATCAGAGAACAGAGCACCTACGAGCAGTACTTC.

The gene calls are TRBV27 and TRBJ2-2, with TRBD2 identical over 7 bases. The CDR3 sequence is 15 residues long. CDR1 MNHEY and CDR2 SMNVEV come from the germline V gene (reference sequence). V was clipped by 4 bases and J by 4 bases; unmatched bases: 6. CDR3 nucleotide sequence: TGTGCCAGCAGTTCACCTGGGGGGGGCACCGGGGAGCTGTTTTTT. This codes for CASSSPGGGTGELFF.

This chain connects TRBV12-2 to TRBJ1-4; the table's D call, TRBD1, has no DNA check behind it. TRBV12-2 represents a pseudogene. The CDR3 is 15 residues long. DNA of the CDR3: TGTGCAAGTCGCCCACCGGGACAGCGGAATGAAAAACTGTTTTTT. Its translation: CASRPPGQRNEKLFF.

The genes are TRBV4-1 and TRBJ2-1; 9 nucleotides match TRBD2. Germline V CDR1 and CDR2: MGHRA, YSYEKL. Germline trimming cut 1 base from V and 5 bases from J; bases unmatched to any gene: 15. This CDR3 spans 19 amino acids. The chain's CDR3 is CASSQVLPMQAGGNNEQFF. The DNA of the CDR3 is TGCGCCAGCAGCCAAGTTTTGCCCATGCAAGCGGGGGGAAACAATGAGCAGTTCTTC.

The chain links TRBV2 to TRBJ2-7; 7 bases agree with TRBD1. Per the germline V gene, CDR1 is SNHLY and CDR2 is FYNNEI. The CDR3 has 14 residues. V shed 9 bases, J shed 1 base, and the junction held 9 bases outside the gene matches. Here the CDR3 DNA reads TGTGCCAGTCAAACACAGGGGCCTTCCTACGAGCAGTACTTC. This encodes CASQTQGPSYEQYF.

The chain combines TRBV5-6 with TRBJ1-2, with D possibly TRBD1 on 6 matching bases. Germline loops: CDR1 SGHDT, CDR2 YYEEEE. The CDR3 runs to 12 residues. Trimming took off 2 bases at V and 8 bases at J, with 10 bases between the two ends. CDR3 protein: CASSFGTHGYTF. Written as DNA, the CDR3 is TGTGCCAGCAGCTTTGGGACACACGGCTACACCTTC. Variable domain in full (rest from reference TRBV5-6 and TRBJ1-2): DAGVTQSPTHLIKTRGQQVTLRCSPKSGHDTVSWYQQALGQGPQFIFQYYEEEERQRGNFPDRFSGHQFPNYSSELNVNALLLGDSALYLCASSFGTHGYTFGSGTRLTVV.

This chain links TRBV5-6 with TRBJ1-1, with D uncertain. This CDR3 is 15 amino acids long. Trimming left V 0 bases short and J 0 bases short, with 9 bases between. The germline CDR1 and CDR2 sequences are SGHDT and YYEEEE. The CDR3 DNA sequence: TGTGCCAGCAGCTTGGGCAGTTTAATGAACACTGAAGCTTTCTTT. Amino acids: CASSLGSLMNTEAFF.

This sequence joins TRBV30 and TRBJ1-4, with 7 bases matching TRBD1. There are 12 residues in the CDR3. The V gene end was trimmed by 7 bases and the J gene end by 6 bases; junction bases not matched to a gene: 5. Germline assignment: CDR1 GTSNPN and CDR2 SVGIG (reference sequence). CDR3 DNA: TGTGCCTCTGACAGGGATCATGAAAAACTGTTTTTT. This translates into CASDRDHEKLFF. The full variable domain, completed using reference TRBV30 and TRBJ1-4, is SQTIHQWPATLVQPVGSPLSLECTVEGTSNPNLYWYRQAAGRGLQLLFYSVGIGQISSEVPQNLSASRPQDRQFILSSKKLLLSDSGFYLCASDRDHEKLFFGSGTQLSVL.

The V gene is TRBV6-1, the J gene TRBJ2-6, with 8 bases lining up with TRBD1. Germline V gene data show CDR1 as MNHNS and CDR2 as SASEGT. This CDR3 has 15 residues. V gave up 3 bases and J gave up 8 bases; unmatched junction bases: 6. CDR3 sequence reads: CASSDSDREPNVLTF. Written as DNA, the CDR3 is TGTGCCAGCAGTGATTCGGACAGGGAGCCCAACGTCCTGACTTTC.

This clone was observed a few times. This sequence joins TRBV5-1 and TRBJ1-2; possibly TRBD1 for D (6 bases). The germline V and J ends were trimmed by 1 base and 6 bases, with 19 bases remaining between them. The germline V gene encodes CDR1 SGHRS and CDR2 YFSETQ. The CDR3 spans 16 residues. The DNA for the CDR3 is TGCGCCAGCAGCTTGCTGGGACAATGGGGTAGCAATGGCTACACCTTC. It is translated as CASSLLGQWGSNGYTF.

This sequence joins TRBV27 and TRBJ1-2; 8 positions agree with TRBD1. Germline V gene lookup returns CDR1 MNHEY and CDR2 SMNVEV (reference sequence). The CDR3 is 13 residues long. With V trimmed by 6 bases and J by 8 bases, 8 bases remained unmatched. The DNA for the CDR3 is TGTGCCAGCAGATTCGGCGACAGGGGAGGCTACACCTTC. This sequence encodes CASRFGDRGGYTF.